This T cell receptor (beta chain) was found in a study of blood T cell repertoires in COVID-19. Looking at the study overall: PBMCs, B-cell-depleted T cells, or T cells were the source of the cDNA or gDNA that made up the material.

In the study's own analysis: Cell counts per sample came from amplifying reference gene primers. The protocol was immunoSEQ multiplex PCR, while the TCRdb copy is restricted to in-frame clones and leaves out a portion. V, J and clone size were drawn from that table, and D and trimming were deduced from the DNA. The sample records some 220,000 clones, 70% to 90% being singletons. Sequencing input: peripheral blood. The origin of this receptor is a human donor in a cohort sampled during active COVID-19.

CDR3 DNA sequence: TGTGCCAGCAGCTCGTCCGGCCGGGACTTATCCTACAATGAGCAGTTCTTC. Translated: CASSSSGRDLSYNEQFF. This chain uses TRBV7-8 with TRBJ2-1; D may be TRBD2 (6 bases). In germline, CDR1 is SGHVS, CDR2 FQNEAQ. Trimming pared 4 bases from V and 1 base from J, leaving 17 bases between. The CDR3 is 17 residues long.